Presented here are 25 T cell receptor beta chains from one specimen sequenced in a study of post-analysis software for immune sequencing data. Findings and limits, study-wide: Relative to controls, patients had several TRBV segments at higher frequency, with TRBV5-6, TRBV5-1 and TRBV20-1 among these.

cDNA libraries for TCR beta contained unique molecular identifiers. MiXCR was run by TCRdb on the PCR reads, yielding one entry per CDR3 protein. The sample has over 150,000 distinct CDR3 sequences, about 29% seen once. Antigens for these TCRs are unknown. Input material: blood. The receptors derive from a girl aged 5-17 years with multiple sclerosis.

In its sample, this clonotype was seen once. V is TRBV25-1 and J is TRBJ2-2; D may be TRBD1 (6 bases). The V gene's germline CDR1 is MGHDK and CDR2 SYGVNS. Trimming pared 5 bases from V and 1 base from J, leaving 11 bases between. This CDR3 has 15 amino acids. In DNA, the CDR3 is TGTGCCAGCAGTAACAGGACAGAGAACACCGGGGAGCTGTTTTTT. Encoded protein: CASSNRTENTGELFF.

CDR3 region: CASTSSDSLAADTQYF. The CDR3 DNA reads TGTGCCAGCACCTCTTCGGACAGCCTTGCGGCAGATACGCAGTATTTT. The chain couples TRBV11-1 to TRBJ2-3; a possible D gene is TRBD1 (6 bases). Germline CDR1 is SGHAT and CDR2 is FQDESV (reference sequence). There are 16 residues in the CDR3. V was trimmed by 7 bases and J by 4 bases, leaving 21 bases between them.

As to this clonotype: This could be a read error, since a much larger clone is one nucleotide away. The V and J genes are TRBV3-1 and TRBJ2-7; 9 bases align to TRBD2. The J segment lost 7 bases and the V segment lost 4 bases, leaving 14 bases of the junction unmatched. Germline CDR1 LGHDT, CDR2 YNNKEL (reference sequence). The CDR3 totals 16 residues. This CDR3 is CASSLRTSDKPNEQYF. The CDR3 nucleotides are TGTGCCAGCAGCCTACGGACTAGCGACAAACCCAATGAGCAGTACTTC.

The CDR3, as DNA: TGTGCCAGCTCACCAAGCGGGATTTACGATGAGCAGTTCTTC. This codes for CASSPSGIYDEQFF. The chain recombines TRBV18 with TRBJ2-1, with TRBD2 matching 7 bases. Losses at the gene ends were 2 bases for V and 8 bases for J; bases not matched to a gene: 6. The CDR3 spans 14 residues. Germline V gene sequence: CDR1 KGHSH, CDR2 LQKENI.

This clonotype was seen ten or more times. V gene TRBV15 combines with J gene TRBJ2-1; the match to TRBD1 covers 11 bases. Germline CDR1 reads LNHNV; CDR2 reads YYDKDF (reference sequence). V lost 0 bases, J lost 6 bases, and 4 bases stayed unmatched. The CDR3 is 16 residues long. The CDR3 loop reads CATSRDYGTGGNEQFF. The CDR3 DNA reads as TGTGCCACCAGCAGAGATTACGGGACAGGGGGCAATGAGCAGTTCTTC.

This clonotype was detected many times. This chain joins TRBV5-1 and TRBJ2-6; no definite D call. CDR1 and CDR2 (germline): SGHRS, YFSETQ. The CDR3 loop spans 16 amino acids. Trimming removed 1 base from V and 2 bases from J, with 10 bases in between. The CDR3 DNA sequence: TGCGCCAGCAGCTTGCAGACCGGGCCTGGGGCCAACGTCCTGACTTTC. This sequence encodes CASSLQTGPGANVLTF.

As concerns this clonotype: A read error may explain this, as a much larger clone is one base away. The chain combines TRBV27 with TRBJ2-5, with 10 bases that match TRBD1. Germline values: CDR1 MNHEY, CDR2 SMNVEV (reference sequence). Unmatched junction bases numbered 9, after V lost 5 bases and J lost 9 bases. The CDR3 sequence is 14 residues long. The CDR3 loop reads CASSASRDRGSQYF. For the CDR3, the DNA is TGTGCCAGCAGTGCTAGCCGGGACAGGGGATCCCAGTACTTC.

A note on this clonotype: Germline is not matched at one junction end, which may reflect a read error. The V and J genes are TRBV14 and TRBJ2-7, with 9 nucleotides matching TRBD2. The CDR3 sequence is 15 residues long. The V gene's germline CDR1 is SGHDN and CDR2 FVKESK. CDR3: CVSSPLASGVYEQYF. CDR3 DNA: TGTGTCAGCAGCCCCCTGGCTAGCGGGGTCTACGAGCAGTACTTC.

The chain uses TRBV11-2 and TRBJ2-3; perhaps TRBD2 as D (5 bases). Per the germline V gene, CDR1 is SGHAT and CDR2 is FQNNGV. V was shortened by 5 bases and J by 2 bases, with 14 bases between the two germline ends. This CDR3 is built from 15 residues. CDR3 nucleotide sequence: TGTGCCAGCAGCCCACCACCTGGACTCACAGATACGCAGTATTTT. This codes for CASSPPPGLTDTQYF.

This clonotype was detected a few times. V is TRBV6-2 or TRBV6-3 and J is TRBJ2-1; D possibly corresponds to TRBD1 (6 bases). Germline V CDR1 and CDR2: MNHEY, SVGEGT. The V end was cut by 4 bases, the J end by 4 bases, with 20 bases between. The CDR3 covers 17 residues. The CDR3 sequence: CASSSPLRDQGYNEQFF. CDR3 bases: TGTGCCAGCAGTTCACCCCTCCGGGATCAGGGGTACAATGAGCAGTTCTTC.

This clonotype has ten or more counts. This chain uses TRBV13 with TRBJ2-7, with TRBD2 as a possible D gene (5 bases). Germline CDR1 reads PRHDT; CDR2 reads FYEKMQ (reference sequence). Trimming took 1 base from V and 1 from J, leaving 5 bases between them. CDR3 length: 13 amino acids. The CDR3 nucleotides are TGTGCCAGCAGCTTAGAGCGGTCCTACGAGCAGTACTTC. Translating it yields CASSLERSYEQYF.

The CDR3 nucleotides are TGCAGTGCTTTTAGCGGGGGAGCGTACCACACAGATACGCAGTATTTT. Translated, it gives CSAFSGGAYHTDTQYF. This chain joins TRBV20-1 and TRBJ2-3; 9 nucleotides match TRBD2. Trimming at V came to 5 bases and at J to 2 bases, leaving 11 bases not matched to a gene. Germline V lookup: CDR1 DFQATT, CDR2 SNEGSKA (reference sequence). The CDR3 runs 16 residues.

This clonotype turned up a few times. In DNA, the CDR3 is TGTGCCACCAGCGCTCGGGGGGAGCCAAACTATGGCTACACCTTC. It encodes CATSARGEPNYGYTF. This chain links TRBV15 with TRBJ1-2; D is possibly TRBD1 (5 bases). Between the trimmed V and J ends, which lost 5 bases and 2 bases, there was a span of 15 bases. Germline V CDR1 and CDR2: LNHNV, YYDKDF (reference sequence). The CDR3 contains 15 residues.

This sequence joins TRBV5-1 and TRBJ1-3; D gene unclear. V lost 7 bases and J 1 base, leaving 12 bases between the germline ends. Germline CDR1 SGHRS, CDR2 YFSETQ. The CDR3 covers 14 residues. The CDR3: CASGSPGSGNTIYF. CDR3 bases: TGCGCCAGCGGTTCTCCGGGATCTGGAAACACCATATATTTT.

This clonotype has ten or more counts. J is TRBJ2-3 and V is TRBV20-1; no clear D gene. CDR1 and CDR2 from the germline V gene are DFQATT and SNEGSKA (reference sequence). CDR3 length: 15 amino acids. Trimming removed 3 bases at V and 5 bases at J, with 18 bases between. The CDR3 DNA reads as TGCAGTGCTAGTGTAATGATCGTCTCCAAAGATACGCAGTATTTT. Residues: CSASVMIVSKDTQYF.

To note about this clonotype: A read error may explain this, as a much larger clone is one base away. The chain joins TRBV10-3 to TRBJ2-5, with 7 bases identical to TRBD1. V was clipped by 10 bases and J by 2 bases; unmatched bases: 4. This CDR3 region has 12 residues. Germline assignment: CDR1 ENHRY and CDR2 SYGVKD. The DNA of the CDR3 is TGTGCCAGCGGACAGGCTCAAGAGACCCAGTACTTC. Translated, it gives CASGQAQETQYF.

Details on this clonotype: A much bigger clone sits one base away, suggesting this may be a read error. This chain links TRBV20-1 with TRBJ1-4, with D unclear. Per germline, CDR1 DFQATT and CDR2 SNEGSKA (reference sequence). The CDR3 is 15 residues long. The CDR3 DNA reads as TGCAGTGCTAGTAGTTTGGGCGCAACTAATGAAAAACGGTTTTTT. Amino acid sequence: CSASSLGATNEKRFF.

A remark on this clonotype: A read error may explain this, as a much larger clone is one base away. The CDR3 region is CAGSIAGQDNEQFF. The CDR3 region has the DNA TGTGCCGGCTCGATTGCCGGACAGGACAATGAGCAGTTCTTC. The J gene is TRBJ2-1, the V gene TRBV18, with 7 positions matching TRBD1. CDR1 and CDR2 from the germline V gene are KGHSH and LQKENI. The CDR3 length is 14 residues.

As concerns this clonotype: This may be a read error: a much more frequent sequence differs by one nucleotide. The chain employs TRBV12-3 or TRBV12-4 and TRBJ2-3; no reliable D call. With 2 bases removed from V and 4 bases from J, the gap between germline ends came to 22 bases. The CDR3 is 18 residues long. The chain's CDR3 is CASSLSSVFTDRADTQYF. The CDR3 DNA reads TGTGCCAGCAGTTTATCTTCGGTTTTCACCGACCGCGCAGATACGCAGTATTTT.

This clonotype came up a few times. This rearrangement joins TRBV7-2 to TRBJ2-3, with D perhaps TRBD1 (6 bases). Trimming stripped 5 bases from V and 0 bases from J, with 9 bases between. The CDR3 covers 14 residues. From germline, CDR1 is SGHTA and CDR2 FQGNSA. CDR3 protein: CASSLQGSTDTQYF. As DNA, the CDR3 is TGTGCCAGCAGCCTACAGGGTAGCACAGATACGCAGTATTTT.

This chain uses TRBV4-1 with TRBJ2-7, with TRBD2 identical over 7 bases. Germline lookup yields CDR1 MGHRA and CDR2 YSYEKL. CDR3 length equals 15 residues. V lost 0 bases and J lost 6; bases outside the gene matches: 8. Here the CDR3 reads CASSQEWSAGVEQYF. CDR3 nucleotides: TGCGCCAGCAGCCAAGAGTGGTCCGCGGGGGTCGAGCAGTACTTC.

Ten or more counts support this clonotype. This chain connects TRBV28 to TRBJ2-7, with TRBD2 matching over 7 bases. Trimming at V came to 7 bases and at J to 2 bases, leaving 5 bases not matched to a gene. CDR3 size: 13 residues. Germline assignment: CDR1 MDHEN and CDR2 SYDVKM. CDR3 sequence reads: CASTSSGAYEQYF. The CDR3 nucleotides read TGTGCCAGCACTTCTAGCGGAGCCTACGAGCAGTACTTC.

With regard to this clonotype: A single base separates this from a much larger clone, so it may be a read error. The V gene is TRBV28, the J gene TRBJ2-1; D unresolved. Per germline, CDR1 MDHEN and CDR2 SYDVKM. CDR3 length: 12 residues. Trimming left V 3 bases short and J 7 bases short, with 7 bases between. The chain's CDR3 is CASSLSRNEQFF. The CDR3 coding sequence is TGTGCCAGCAGTTTGAGCAGGAATGAGCAGTTCTTC.

The CDR3 sequence is CSVRRGGINQPQHF. In DNA form, the CDR3 reads TGCAGTGTTAGGCGTGGGGGGATCAATCAGCCCCAGCATTTT. The chain has TRBV20-1 and TRBJ1-5; a possible D gene is TRBD1 (5 bases). Trimming shortened V by 7 bases and J by 3 bases, and 16 bases separated the two germline ends. The CDR3 sequence is 14 residues long. In germline, CDR1 is DFQATT, CDR2 SNEGSKA (reference sequence).

This chain connects TRBV5-1 to TRBJ2-1; a weak D match, TRBD2 (5 bases). V lost 3 bases and J 5 bases, leaving 15 bases between the germline ends. This CDR3 contains 15 residues. Germline-derived CDR1 and CDR2 are SGHRS and YFSETQ. In nucleotides, the CDR3 is TGCGCCAGCAGCTCAAGGGAAGAGGGAAACAATGAGCAGTTCTTC. This encodes CASSSREEGNNEQFF. Based on the CDR3 plus reference TRBV5-1 and TRBJ2-1, the full variable domain is KAGVTQTPRYLIKTRGQQVTLSCSPISGHRSVSWYQQTPGQGLQFLFEYFSETQRNKGNFPGRFSGRQFSNSRSEMNVSTLELGDSALYLCASSSREEGNNEQFFGPGTRLTVL.